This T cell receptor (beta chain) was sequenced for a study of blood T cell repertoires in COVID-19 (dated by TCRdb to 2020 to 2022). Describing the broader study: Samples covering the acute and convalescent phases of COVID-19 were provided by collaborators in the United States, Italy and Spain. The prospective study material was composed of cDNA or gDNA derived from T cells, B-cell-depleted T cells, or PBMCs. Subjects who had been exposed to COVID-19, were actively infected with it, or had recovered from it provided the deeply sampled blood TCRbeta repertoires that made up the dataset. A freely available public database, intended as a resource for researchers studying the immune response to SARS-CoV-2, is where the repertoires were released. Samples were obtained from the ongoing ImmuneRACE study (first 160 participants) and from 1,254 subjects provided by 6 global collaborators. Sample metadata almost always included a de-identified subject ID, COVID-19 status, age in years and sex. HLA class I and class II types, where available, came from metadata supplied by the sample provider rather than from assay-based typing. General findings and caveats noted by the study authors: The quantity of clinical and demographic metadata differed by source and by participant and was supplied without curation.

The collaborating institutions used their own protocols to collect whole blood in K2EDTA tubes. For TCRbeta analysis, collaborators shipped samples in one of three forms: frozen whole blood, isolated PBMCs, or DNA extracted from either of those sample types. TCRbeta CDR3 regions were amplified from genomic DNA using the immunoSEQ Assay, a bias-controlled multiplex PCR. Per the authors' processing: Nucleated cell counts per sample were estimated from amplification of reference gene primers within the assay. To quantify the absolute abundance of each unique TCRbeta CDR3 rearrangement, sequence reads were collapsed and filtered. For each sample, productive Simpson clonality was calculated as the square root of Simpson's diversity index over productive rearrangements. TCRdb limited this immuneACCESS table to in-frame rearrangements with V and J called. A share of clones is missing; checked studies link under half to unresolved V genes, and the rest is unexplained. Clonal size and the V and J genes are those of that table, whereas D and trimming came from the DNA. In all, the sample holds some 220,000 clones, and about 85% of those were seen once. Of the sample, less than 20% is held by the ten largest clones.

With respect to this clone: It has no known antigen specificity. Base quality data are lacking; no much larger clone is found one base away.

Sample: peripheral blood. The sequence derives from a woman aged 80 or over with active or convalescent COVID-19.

In nucleotides, the sequence is TGTGCCAGCAGCCGACTAGGCCAAGAGACCCAGTACTTC. Its translation is CASSRLGQETQYF. The chain is assembled from TRBV7-3 and TRBJ2-5; the D region possibly corresponds to TRBD2 (6 bases align). Between the V and J ends, shortened by 5 bases and 1 base respectively, the junction contains 8 bases. Counted from cysteine to phenylalanine, this CDR3 has 13 amino acids. The read is trimmed to its CDR3 DNA, 39 bases read in frame from base 1. As encoded in the germline V gene, CDR1 is SGHTA while CDR2 is FQGTGA.